Each of the 14 T cell receptor beta chains below was sequenced from the same sample in a study of CD8 T cells in Susac syndrome. About 0.45 to 1 ug RNA was reverse transcribed with random hexamers. A single record per CDR3 protein comes from TCRdb applying MiXCR to the immunoSEQ multiplex PCR reads. The sample comprises over 95,000 distinct CDR3 sequences, about 93% of which are singletons, and 0.11% to 0.15% rests with the top ten. The specimen sequenced was CD4+ T cells from PBMCs. These TCRs come from a human donor in good health.

V is TRBV7-2 and J is TRBJ2-1; 9 nucleotides align to TRBD2. The CDR3 is made up of 16 amino acids. The V gene end was trimmed by 0 bases and the J gene end by 4 bases; junction bases not matched to a gene: 4. Germline assignment: CDR1 SGHTA and CDR2 FQGNSA. CDR3 DNA: TGTGCCAGCAGCTTAGCCACTAGCGGGTCTTACAATGAGCAGTTCTTC. Residues: CASSLATSGSYNEQFF.

V is TRBV19 and J is TRBJ2-3; maybe TRBD2 (5 bases). The length of the CDR3 is 14 residues. With 7 bases removed from V and 2 bases from J, the gap between germline ends came to 13 bases. CDR1 and CDR2 from the germline V gene are LNHDA and SQIVND (reference sequence). CDR3 nucleotides: TGTGCCAGTAATGGGCCGACTACCACAGATACGCAGTATTTT. Translating gives CASNGPTTTDTQYF.

The genes are TRBV27 and TRBJ2-2; D is perhaps TRBD1 or TRBD2 (5 bases each). The CDR3 totals 14 residues. Germline CDR1 reads MNHEY; CDR2 reads SMNVEV (reference sequence). Between the trimmed V and J ends, which lost 0 bases and 5 bases, there was a span of 7 bases. The CDR3: CASSLSEGTGELFF. CDR3 coding DNA: TGTGCCAGCAGTTTATCTGAGGGGACCGGGGAGCTGTTTTTT.

The chain has TRBV18 and TRBJ2-3; possible D gene TRBD2, 5 bases. The CDR3 consists of 14 residues. From germline, CDR1 is KGHSH and CDR2 LQKENI. The V end was cut by 0 bases, the J end by 4 bases, with 8 bases between. For the CDR3, the DNA is TGTGCCAGCTCACCACCGGGAGTGGCAGATACGCAGTATTTT. Protein: CASSPPGVADTQYF.

The rearrangement uses TRBV7-2 and TRBJ2-3; D unclear. The CDR3 loop spans 15 amino acids. Deletions cut 3 bases from V and 2 bases from J, with 12 bases between. Germline V CDR1 and CDR2: SGHTA, FQGNSA. The CDR3 protein is CASSLSIMFTDTQYF. The CDR3 nucleotides are TGTGCCAGCAGCTTGAGCATTATGTTCACAGATACGCAGTATTTT. Drawing the rest from reference TRBV7-2 and TRBJ2-3, the complete variable domain is GAGVSQSPSNKVTEKGKDVELRCDPISGHTALYWYRQSLGQGLEFLIYFQGNSAPDKSGLPSDRFSAERTGGSVSTLTIQRTQQEDSAVYLCASSLSIMFTDTQYFGPGTRLTVL.

The genes are TRBV4-3 and TRBJ1-1; D perhaps matches TRBD1 (5 bases). The CDR3 contains 15 residues. Germline CDR1 is LGHNA and CDR2 is YSLEER. Trimming removed 0 bases from V and 5 bases from J, with 13 bases in between. Written as DNA, the CDR3 is TGCGCCAGCAGCCAAGAATCAGGGTGGGTGACTGAAGCTTTCTTT. Its protein is CASSQESGWVTEAFF.

In this sample, this clonotype turned up once. The chain recombines TRBV4-3 with TRBJ2-5; TRBD1 or TRBD2 may be the D gene (6 bases each). V lost 3 bases and J 4 bases, leaving 15 bases between the germline ends. Germline values: CDR1 LGHNA, CDR2 YSLEER. CDR3 size: 15 residues. The CDR3 loop is CASSQNLGGRETQYF. The CDR3 DNA is TGCGCCAGCAGCCAGAACCTGGGGGGCCGAGAGACCCAGTACTTC.

This sequence joins TRBV5-1 and TRBJ2-7; 10 positions match TRBD1. The CDR3 consists of 15 residues. Germline V CDR1 and CDR2: SGHRS, YFSETQ. The V and J ends lost 4 bases and 0 bases, in that order; junction bases with no gene match: 4. CDR3 coding DNA: TGCGCCAGCAGCCCGAGGACAGGGGGCTCCTACGAGCAGTACTTC. This translates into CASSPRTGGSYEQYF.

V gene TRBV5-1 combines with J gene TRBJ2-2, with D possibly TRBD1 on 5 matching bases. Germline lookup yields CDR1 SGHRS and CDR2 YFSETQ. V lost 3 bases, J lost 0 bases, and 9 bases lay in between. The CDR3 loop spans 15 amino acids. Written as DNA, the CDR3 is TGCGCCAGCAGCTCGCAGGGCGCGAACACCGGGGAGCTGTTTTTT. Encoded protein: CASSSQGANTGELFF.

The chain employs TRBV19 and TRBJ1-1, with TRBD1 matching 7 bases. The CDR3 sequence is 15 residues long. The V gene's germline CDR1 is LNHDA and CDR2 SQIVND (reference sequence). J lost 0 bases, V lost 3 bases, and 4 bases had no gene match. The CDR3 sequence is CASSIQGGMNTEAFF. The CDR3 DNA sequence: TGTGCCAGTAGTATCCAGGGGGGTATGAACACTGAAGCTTTCTTT.

This chain uses TRBV7-2 with TRBJ1-3, with D unclear. The germline CDR1 and CDR2 sequences are SGHTA and FQGNSA. The V end was cut by 5 bases, the J end by 0 bases, with 8 bases between. CDR3 length: 14 amino acids. The chain's CDR3 is CASSLGFSGNTIYF. The CDR3 nucleotides read TGTGCCAGCAGCCTAGGGTTCTCTGGAAACACCATATATTTT.

This clonotype appeared a few times. V gene TRBV7-2 combines with J gene TRBJ2-2; no reliable D call. V was trimmed by 3 bases and J by 7 bases, leaving 6 bases between them. CDR1 and CDR2 (germline): SGHTA, FQGNSA. The CDR3 contains 12 residues. The CDR3 reads CASSLDVGELFF. The CDR3 bases are TGTGCCAGCAGCTTGGACGTCGGGGAGCTGTTTTTT.

The rearrangement links TRBV4-3 to TRBJ1-6; D unresolved. CDR3 length: 15 amino acids. Trimming removed 0 bases from V and 5 bases from J, with 8 bases in between. Germline V lookup: CDR1 LGHNA, CDR2 YSLEER. The CDR3 reads CASSQDGLDNSPLHF. For the CDR3, the DNA is TGCGCCAGCAGCCAAGACGGTCTGGATAATTCACCCCTCCACTTT.

In DNA form, the CDR3 reads TGTGCCAGCAGCTTAGTGGGGTCTGCCTTGAATAGAGGCTACACCTTC. Translated, it gives CASSLVGSALNRGYTF. The genes are TRBV7-2 and TRBJ1-2; D gene unclear. The V gene lost 1 base and the J gene lost 8 bases, with 20 bases spanning the gap. The CDR3 has 16 residues. The germline CDR1 and CDR2 sequences are SGHTA and FQGNSA.